This TCR beta chain was captured by sequencing in a study of beta chain features in type 1 diabetes. Every isolated RNA sample was fully reverse transcribed, so sequencing captured expressed TCRB transcripts. The assay was immunoSEQ multiplex PCR, and TCRdb's table has in-frame clones only and misses some. The data contain approximately 600,000 clones, roughly 12% of them singletons. This clone was counted only a few times. Its antigen is undetermined. Study results and caveats: PCR might favor shorter templates, but any such skew would affect patients and controls equally. Moderate but significant shortening of TCRB CDR3s was recorded in all four CD4+ subsets from Type 1 diabetes patients.

J gave up 5 bases and V 5 bases, and 10 bases lay outside the gene matches. This CDR3 has 15 amino acids. CDR1 is GTSNPN and CDR2 is SVGIG in the germline V gene (reference sequence). The TCR was taken from a young man with type 1 diabetes. Sequences were obtained from naive CD4+ T cells from blood. The chain is built from TRBV30 and TRBJ2-5, with TRBD2 matching 11 bases. The chain's CDR3 is CAWELAGAFGETQYF. DNA for the CDR3: TGTGCCTGGGAACTAGCGGGGGCTTTTGGGGAGACCCAGTACTTC.